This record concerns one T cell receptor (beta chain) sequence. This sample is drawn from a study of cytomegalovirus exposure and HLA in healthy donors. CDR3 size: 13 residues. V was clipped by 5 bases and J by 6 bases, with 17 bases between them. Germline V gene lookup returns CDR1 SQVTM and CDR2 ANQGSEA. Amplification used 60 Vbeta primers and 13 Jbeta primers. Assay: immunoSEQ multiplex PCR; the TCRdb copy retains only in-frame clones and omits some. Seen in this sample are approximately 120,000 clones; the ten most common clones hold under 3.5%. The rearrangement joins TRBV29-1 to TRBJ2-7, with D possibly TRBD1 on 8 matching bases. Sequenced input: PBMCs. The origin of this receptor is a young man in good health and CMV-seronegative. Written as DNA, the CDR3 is TGCAGCGTTTATACAGGGGGGGATGGCGAGCAGTACTTC. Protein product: CSVYTGGDGEQYF.